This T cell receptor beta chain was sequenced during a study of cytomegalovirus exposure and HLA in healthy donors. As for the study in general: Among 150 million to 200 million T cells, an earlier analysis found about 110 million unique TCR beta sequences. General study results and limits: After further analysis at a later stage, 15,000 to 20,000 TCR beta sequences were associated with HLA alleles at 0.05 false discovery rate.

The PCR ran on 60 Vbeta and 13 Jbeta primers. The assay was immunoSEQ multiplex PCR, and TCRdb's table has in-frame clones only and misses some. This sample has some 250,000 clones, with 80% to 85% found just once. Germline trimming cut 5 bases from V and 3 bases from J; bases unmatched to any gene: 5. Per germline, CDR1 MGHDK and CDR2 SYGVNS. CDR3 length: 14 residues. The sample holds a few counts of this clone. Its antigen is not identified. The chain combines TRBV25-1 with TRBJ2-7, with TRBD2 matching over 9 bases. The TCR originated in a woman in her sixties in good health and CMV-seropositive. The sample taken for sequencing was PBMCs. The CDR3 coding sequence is TGTGCCAGCAGTCATAGCGGGAGTCTCTACGAGCAGTACTTC. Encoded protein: CASSHSGSLYEQYF.